The 15 T cell receptor beta chains in this list originate from one sample, sequenced in a study of neurological immune-mediated disorders. In TCRdb, the 5' RACE reads were re-called with MiXCR into one record per CDR3 protein. The table has 50,000 to 55,000 distinct CDR3 sequences, less than 4% seen once; the top ten hold over 5.5%. Input material: PBMCs. These receptors came from a man aged 55-75 years with multiple sclerosis.

This clonotype appeared many times. The chain couples TRBV20-1 to TRBJ2-5; no clear D gene. The CDR3 spans 13 residues. Germline loops: CDR1 DFQATT, CDR2 SNEGSKA (reference sequence). Trimming pared 6 bases from V and 5 bases from J, leaving 16 bases between. The CDR3 DNA reads TGCAGTGCACCCCCCCAGCTGGAGGAGACCCAGTACTTC. It is translated as CSAPPQLEETQYF.

This clonotype was observed a few times. The chain has TRBV9 and TRBJ2-3; D might be TRBD1 (6 bases). Per germline, CDR1 SGDLS and CDR2 YYNGEE. Trimming took off 3 bases at V and 2 bases at J, with 10 bases between the two ends. This CDR3 has 14 amino acids. The CDR3 DNA sequence: TGTGCCAGCAGCGAGGACAGATCCACAGATACGCAGTATTTT. Its protein product is CASSEDRSTDTQYF. Full variable domain (rest looked up from reference TRBV9 and TRBJ2-3): DSGVTQTPKHLITATGQRVTLRCSPRSGDLSVYWYQQSLDQGLQFLIQYYNGEERAKGNILERFSAQQFPDLHSELNLSSLELGDSALYFCASSEDRSTDTQYFGPGTRLTVL.

Ten or more counts support this clonotype. This chain uses TRBV6-1 with TRBJ2-4; D gene unclear. With 0 bases removed from V and 6 bases from J, the gap between germline ends came to 6 bases. The CDR3 spans 13 residues. Germline assignment: CDR1 MNHNS and CDR2 SASEGT. The CDR3 sequence is CASSEARLNIQYF. Written as DNA, the CDR3 is TGTGCCAGCAGTGAAGCGCGATTAAACATTCAGTACTTC.

This clonotype was observed a handful of times. The chain has TRBV7-2 and TRBJ2-3; D may be TRBD1 or TRBD2 (5 bases each). V lost 3 bases and J lost 6, with 10 bases in between. The CDR3 is 13 residues long. Germline lookup yields CDR1 SGHTA and CDR2 FQGNSA. The CDR3 bases are TGTGCCAGCAGCTTCGGGGCCACTGATACGCAGTATTTT. Translated: CASSFGATDTQYF.

This clonotype was recorded at least ten times. The V call is TRBV20-1, the J call TRBJ2-7; 7 bases fit TRBD1. V trimming: 1 base; J trimming: 6 bases; junction bases outside the gene matches: 6. Germline CDR1 DFQATT, CDR2 SNEGSKA (reference sequence). This CDR3 has 13 amino acids. As DNA, the CDR3 is TGCAGTGCTAGAGTAACAGGGGCCCGCGAGCAGTACTTC. This translates into CSARVTGAREQYF.

This clonotype was detected many times. V gene TRBV3-1 combines with J gene TRBJ2-7, with no clear D. This CDR3 contains 16 residues. Between the trimmed V and J ends, which lost 0 bases and 5 bases, there was a span of 17 bases. Per the germline V gene, CDR1 is LGHDT and CDR2 is YNNKEL (reference sequence). CDR3 in amino acids: CASSQDRSPSLNEQYF. The CDR3 nucleotides read TGTGCCAGCAGCCAAGACCGTTCTCCCTCCCTTAACGAGCAGTACTTC.

This clonotype was picked up many times. The rearrangement links TRBV6-5 to TRBJ2-1; D is ambiguous. Germline CDR1 is MNHEY and CDR2 is SVGAGI. Trimming pared 4 bases from V and 8 bases from J, leaving 6 bases between. CDR3 length equals 11 residues. DNA for the CDR3: TGTGCCAGCAGTTCAGCTGATGAGCAGTTCTTC. As protein: CASSSADEQFF.

This clonotype was recorded many times. This sequence joins TRBV5-1 and TRBJ2-3, with 9 bases identical to TRBD2. V shed 7 bases, J shed 2 bases, and the junction held 5 bases outside the gene matches. This CDR3 has 14 amino acids. CDR1 and CDR2 from the germline V gene are SGHRS and YFSETQ. The CDR3, as DNA: TGCGCCAGCGGGAGCGGGGGGTACACAGATACGCAGTATTTT. Protein: CASGSGGYTDTQYF.

This clonotype was counted at least ten times. The gene calls are TRBV3-1 and TRBJ1-2; possible D gene TRBD1, 5 bases. Germline values: CDR1 LGHDT, CDR2 YNNKEL (reference sequence). V lost 1 base to trimming and J lost 2 bases, with 11 bases between them. The CDR3 is 15 residues long. CDR3 amino acids: CASSQVHQGNYGYTF. The CDR3 nucleotides are TGTGCCAGCAGCCAAGTACATCAGGGCAACTATGGCTACACCTTC.

This clonotype has ten or more counts. This sequence joins TRBV5-1 and TRBJ2-2; D gene unclear. The CDR3 is 12 residues long. Germline CDR1 is SGHRS and CDR2 is YFSETQ. Trimming took 1 base from V and 6 from J, leaving 4 bases between them. This CDR3 is CASSLSAGELFF. CDR3 DNA: TGCGCCAGCAGCTTGTCGGCCGGGGAGCTGTTTTTT.

This clonotype was counted at least ten times. This chain uses TRBV20-1 with TRBJ2-1, with 8 bases that match TRBD1. The CDR3 is 16 residues long. Looked up from germline, CDR1 is DFQATT and CDR2 is SNEGSKA (reference sequence). The junction had 10 bases not matched to a gene; V was cut back by 0 bases and J by 6 bases. The CDR3: CSARDIRTGIGNEQFF. CDR3 bases: TGCAGTGCTAGAGATATACGGACAGGGATAGGCAATGAGCAGTTCTTC.

This clonotype was detected ten times or more. The J gene is TRBJ2-6, the V gene TRBV7-2; 8 bases fit TRBD1. The CDR3 length is 18 residues. Per the germline V gene, CDR1 is SGHTA and CDR2 is FQGNSA. Trimming removed 1 base from V and 0 bases from J; junction bases left unmatched: 5. CDR3 loop: CASSLDGTGHSGANVLTF. DNA for the CDR3: TGTGCCAGCAGCTTAGATGGGACAGGTCACTCTGGGGCCAACGTCCTGACTTTC.

This clonotype showed up many times. This chain links TRBV20-1 with TRBJ2-1; 12 nucleotides match TRBD2. Germline loops: CDR1 DFQATT, CDR2 SNEGSKA (reference sequence). This CDR3 comprises 17 residues. J lost 6 bases, V lost 1 base, and 10 bases had no gene match. The CDR3 region is CSARVFLTSGGINEQFF. Here the CDR3 DNA reads TGCAGTGCTAGAGTGTTCCTGACTAGCGGGGGTATCAATGAGCAGTTCTTC.

In its sample, this clonotype was seen many times. The chain uses TRBV5-1 and TRBJ2-7; TRBD1 agrees at 7 bases. With 1 base clipped from V and 5 bases from J, the junction kept 9 bases outside the gene matches. Germline CDR1 is SGHRS and CDR2 is YFSETQ. The CDR3 is 15 amino acids. The CDR3 protein is CASSLNRDSLHEQYF. The CDR3 nucleotides read TGCGCCAGCAGCTTGAACCGGGACAGCTTGCACGAGCAGTACTTC.

This clonotype showed up many times. The chain employs TRBV3-1 and TRBJ1-5; D is uncertain. The CDR3 totals 15 residues. V was cut by 3 bases and J by 2 bases, with 11 bases left in between. Germline CDR1 is LGHDT and CDR2 is YNNKEL (reference sequence). The CDR3 sequence: CASSQALHGNQPQHF. The CDR3 nucleotides are TGTGCCAGCAGCCAGGCCTTACACGGCAATCAGCCCCAGCATTTT.